These 19 T cell receptor beta chains share one sample of origin, sequenced in a study of T cell responses to AZD1222 COVID-19 vaccine. The data were produced by immunoSEQ multiplex PCR, yet TCRdb's version contains in-frame clones alone and is incomplete. This sample has around 180,000 clones, with about 89% found just once. The material sequenced was peripheral blood, taken on day 0 of MenACWY control vaccination. These TCRs come from an adult in good health.

This clone was observed a single time. The chain joins TRBV28 to TRBJ2-7; D perhaps matches TRBD1 (6 bases). Germline V gives CDR1 MDHEN, CDR2 SYDVKM. The CDR3 totals 12 residues. V was shortened by 8 bases and J by 3 bases, with 11 bases between the two germline ends. CDR3 region: CASGGGDYEQYF. In nucleotides, the CDR3 is TGTGCCAGCGGGGGCGGAGACTACGAGCAGTACTTC.

The gene calls are TRBV4-1 and TRBJ2-4, with D possibly TRBD1 on 5 matching bases. This CDR3 contains 17 residues. The germline gives CDR1 MGHRA, CDR2 YSYEKL. V dropped 1 base and J dropped 0 bases, with 13 bases sitting between them. The CDR3 DNA reads as TGCGCCAGCAGCCAAGCACCAGGGATTACAGCCAAAAACATTCAGTACTTC. Protein product: CASSQAPGITAKNIQYF.

This chain links TRBV2 with TRBJ2-7, with D perhaps TRBD2 (5 bases). V lost 4 bases, J lost 5 bases, and 9 bases lay in between. CDR3 length: 12 residues. Germline assignment: CDR1 SNHLY and CDR2 FYNNEI. CDR3 nucleotide sequence: TGTGCCAGCAGTGTTGGAGGCAACGAGCAGTACTTC. It specifies CASSVGGNEQYF.

This chain links TRBV3-1 (or the pseudogene TRBV3-2) with TRBJ1-3, with TRBD1 identical over 8 bases. V shed 0 bases and J 8 bases; nucleotides not matched to a gene: 6. Germline-derived CDR1 and CDR2 are LGHDT and YNNKEL (reference sequence). This CDR3 has 15 amino acids. CDR3 bases: TGTGCCAGCAGCCAAGATCTGGACAGGGTAGACACCATATATTTT. This encodes CASSQDLDRVDTIYF.

V is TRBV6-1 and J is TRBJ1-5; no clear D gene. The CDR3 consists of 14 residues. Trimming took 0 bases from V and 7 from J, leaving 10 bases between them. CDR1 is MNHNS and CDR2 is SASEGT in the germline V gene. The CDR3 DNA reads as TGTGCCAGCAGTGAAGCTCGAGGTTGGCAGCCCCAGCATTTT. The encoded protein is CASSEARGWQPQHF.

This sequence joins TRBV28 and TRBJ2-2; 7 bases are a match to TRBD2. This CDR3 is 13 amino acids long. The germline V gene encodes CDR1 MDHEN and CDR2 SYDVKM. Germline trimming cut 5 bases from V and 6 bases from J; bases unmatched to any gene: 3. CDR3 coding DNA: TGTGCCAGCAGTCTGGGGGGGGCCGGGGAGCTGTTTTTT. This gives the protein CASSLGGAGELFF.

The V and J genes are TRBV5-1 and TRBJ1-1; a possible D gene is TRBD1 (5 bases). Germline loops: CDR1 SGHRS, CDR2 YFSETQ. The germline V and J ends were trimmed by 1 base and 3 bases, with 16 bases remaining between them. This CDR3 has 16 residues. The CDR3, as DNA: TGCGCCAGCAGCTTGTACGTCGGGGGGTCTGACACTGAAGCTTTCTTT. Translating gives CASSLYVGGSDTEAFF.

V and J are TRBV3-1 (or the pseudogene TRBV3-2) and TRBJ1-2; D is perhaps TRBD1 (5 bases). This CDR3 comprises 14 residues. Per germline, CDR1 LGHDT and CDR2 YNNKEL (reference sequence). Trimming cost V 3 bases and J 4 bases, with 12 bases left between them. Here the CDR3 DNA reads TGTGCCAGCAGCCAGACTGGGGGGAGCTATGGCTACACCTTC. It translates to CASSQTGGSYGYTF.

The chain joins TRBV9 to TRBJ2-1; TRBD2 matches 7 bases. CDR3 length: 18 residues. The ends lost 4 bases at V and 0 bases at J; junction bases unmatched: 13. Per germline, CDR1 SGDLS and CDR2 YYNGEE. In nucleotides, the CDR3 is TGTGCCAGCAGCCTAGGGAGGGTGGAGTCAAGCTCCTACAATGAGCAGTTCTTC. Translated, it gives CASSLGRVESSSYNEQFF.

This chain connects TRBV5-6 to TRBJ1-5; no clear D. The CDR3 is made up of 14 amino acids. The V gene's germline CDR1 is SGHDT and CDR2 YYEEEE. Trimming took 2 bases from V and 3 from J, leaving 9 bases between them. The CDR3 protein is CASSFAASNQPQHF. In DNA, the CDR3 is TGTGCCAGCAGCTTTGCGGCCTCCAATCAGCCCCAGCATTTT. Based on the CDR3 plus reference TRBV5-6 and TRBJ1-5, the full variable domain is DAGVTQSPTHLIKTRGQQVTLRCSPKSGHDTVSWYQQALGQGPQFIFQYYEEEERQRGNFPDRFSGHQFPNYSSELNVNALLLGDSALYLCASSFAASNQPQHFGDGTRLSIL.

About this clone itself: The sample has other DNA sequences that encode this CDR3 too. The chain uses TRBV27 and TRBJ2-7; D possibly corresponds to TRBD1 (6 bases). V lost 6 bases and J 4 bases, leaving 10 bases between the germline ends. Germline V gene lookup returns CDR1 MNHEY and CDR2 SMNVEV (reference sequence). There are 12 residues in the CDR3. CDR3 sequence reads: CASSLQGYEQYF. CDR3 in DNA: TGTGCCAGCAGCCTACAGGGTTACGAGCAGTACTTC.

Regarding this clone: Mismatch with germline at one junction end may stem from a read error. The chain combines TRBV10-3 with TRBJ2-1; weak D call: TRBD2 (5 bases). The germline V gene has CDR1 ENHRY and CDR2 SYGVKD. The CDR3 extends over 15 amino acids. CDR3 nucleotides: TGTGCCATCAGTAGCGGCCTAAGCTCCTACAATGGGCAGTTCTTC. Amino acid sequence: CAISSGLSSYNGQFF.

J is TRBJ1-3 and V is TRBV9, with 7 bases lining up with TRBD1. Germline V gives CDR1 SGDLS, CDR2 YYNGEE. V lost 4 bases to trimming and J lost 4 bases; unmatched junction nucleotides: 5. The CDR3 is made up of 14 amino acids. The CDR3 is CASSPQGEGNTIYF. CDR3 DNA: TGTGCCAGCAGCCCTCAGGGGGAGGGAAACACCATATATTTT.

This rearrangement joins TRBV11-2 to TRBJ1-2; 7 bases are shared with TRBD1. CDR3 length: 16 residues. The germline V gene encodes CDR1 SGHAT and CDR2 FQNNGV. With V trimmed by 0 bases and J by 8 bases, 12 bases remained unmatched. The CDR3 here is CASSLDLETGYRGYTF. The CDR3, as DNA: TGTGCCAGCAGCTTAGATCTGGAGACAGGGTACCGCGGCTACACCTTC.

The J gene is TRBJ1-2, the V gene TRBV5-6, with D unresolved. CDR3 length: 14 amino acids. V lost 5 bases and J 4 bases, leaving 15 bases between the germline ends. Looked up from germline, CDR1 is SGHDT and CDR2 is YYEEEE. CDR3 residues: CASSSLGPSYGYTF. CDR3 coding DNA: TGTGCCAGCAGTTCACTAGGACCGAGCTATGGCTACACCTTC. The entire variable domain, with the rest obtained from reference TRBV5-6 and TRBJ1-2, is as follows: DAGVTQSPTHLIKTRGQQVTLRCSPKSGHDTVSWYQQALGQGPQFIFQYYEEEERQRGNFPDRFSGHQFPNYSSELNVNALLLGDSALYLCASSSLGPSYGYTFGSGTRLTVV.

The rearrangement links TRBV30 to TRBJ1-2; D is possibly TRBD1 (5 bases). Between the trimmed V and J ends, which lost 2 bases and 10 bases, there was a span of 11 bases. The CDR3 extends over 11 amino acids. CDR1 GTSNPN and CDR2 SVGIG come from the germline V gene (reference sequence). CDR3 amino acids: CAWSPGGSYTF. The CDR3 nucleotides are TGTGCCTGGAGTCCCGGGGGGTCCTACACCTTC.

Concerning this clone itself: Other DNA sequences in the same sample also yield this CDR3. Written as DNA, the CDR3 is TGTGCCAGCAGTTTACAGGGGAACTATGGCTACACCTTC. Translation: CASSLQGNYGYTF. This sequence joins TRBV12-3 or TRBV12-4 and TRBJ1-2; tentatively, D is TRBD1 (6 bases). The CDR3 totals 13 residues. Deletions cut 2 bases from V and 2 bases from J, with 6 bases between.

The chain employs TRBV9 and TRBJ2-3; a weak D match, TRBD2 (6 bases). This CDR3 contains 15 residues. Germline V gene lookup returns CDR1 SGDLS and CDR2 YYNGEE. The V and J ends lost 4 bases and 0 bases respectively, with 12 bases between them. For the CDR3, the DNA is TGTGCCAGCAGCTTGCTAGCGTCTAGCACAGATACGCAGTATTTT. This translates into CASSLLASSTDTQYF.

This chain uses TRBV6-5 with TRBJ2-2, with a tentative D call TRBD1 (5 bases). Per the germline V gene, CDR1 is MNHEY and CDR2 is SVGAGI. The CDR3 runs to 14 residues. V was shortened by 6 bases and J by 0 bases, with 8 bases between the two germline ends. In nucleotides, the CDR3 is TGTGCCAGCAGGTCAGGGTCGAACACCGGGGAGCTGTTTTTT. This sequence encodes CASRSGSNTGELFF.